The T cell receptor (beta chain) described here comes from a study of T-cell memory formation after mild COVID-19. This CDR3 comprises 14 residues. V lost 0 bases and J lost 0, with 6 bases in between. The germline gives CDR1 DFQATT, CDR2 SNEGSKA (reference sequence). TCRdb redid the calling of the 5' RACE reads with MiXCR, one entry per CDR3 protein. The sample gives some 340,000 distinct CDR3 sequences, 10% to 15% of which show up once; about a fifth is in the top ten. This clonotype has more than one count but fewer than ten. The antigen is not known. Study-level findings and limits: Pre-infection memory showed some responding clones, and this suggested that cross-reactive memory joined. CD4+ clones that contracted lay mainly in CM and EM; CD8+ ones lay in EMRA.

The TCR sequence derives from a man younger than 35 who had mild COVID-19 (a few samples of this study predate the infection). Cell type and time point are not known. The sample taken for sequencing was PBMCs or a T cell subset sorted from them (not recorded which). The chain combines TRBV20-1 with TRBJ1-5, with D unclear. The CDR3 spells CSARDEGSNQPQHF. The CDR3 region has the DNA TGCAGTGCTAGAGACGAAGGTAGCAATCAGCCCCAGCATTTT.